A selection of T cell receptor beta chains follows, all from one sample in a study of cytomegalovirus exposure and HLA in healthy donors. The method was immunoSEQ multiplex PCR; TCRdb's version includes in-frame clones alone and lacks a portion of them. The repertoire holds almost 200,000 clones, with more than 75% as singletons. Source material: PBMCs. These receptors were collected from a male donor in good health and CMV-seropositive. Each CDR3 is given with its conserved first and last residue. The D gene is left open where the match is weak. Size tells how often a clone was seen (once, few, many) or the class of an expanded clone, and some rows leave it out.

v_call	d_call	j_call	clone_size	cdr3_nt	cdr3_aa
TRBV7-9	-	TRBJ1-2	-	TGTGCCAGCAGCTTAGAACCCCTACAGGGCCTCTATGGCTACACCTTC	CASSLEPLQGLYGYTF
TRBV19	-	TRBJ1-2	-	TGTGCCAGTAGTGCCGGGTCCTCGATCTATGGCTACACCTTC	CASSAGSSIYGYTF
TRBV7-2	-	TRBJ2-5	few	TGTGCCAGCAGCTTAGGGGGAGCGGCTGAAGAGACCCAGTACTTC	CASSLGGAAEETQYF
TRBV5-5	TRBD2	TRBJ2-5	-	TGTGCCAGCAGCTTGGAGGGACTAGCGGGATCTGTAGGGACCCAGTACTTC	CASSLEGLAGSVGTQYF
TRBV6-1	TRBD1	TRBJ2-1	-	TGTGCCATCGGCCGGGACAGGGTGTACAATGAGCAGTTCTTC	CAIGRDRVYNEQFF
TRBV11-3	TRBD2	TRBJ2-1	-	TGTGCCAGCAGCTTTCCGGGGGGGTACAATGAGCAGTTCTTC	CASSFPGGYNEQFF
TRBV5-6	TRBD1	TRBJ2-6	-	TGTGCCAGCAGCTTCTTGGACAGGGGAATTGGTGGGGCCAACGTCCTGACTTTC	CASSFLDRGIGGANVLTF
TRBV6-4	TRBD2	TRBJ2-1	-	TGTGCCAGCAGTCTCCAGGGACTAGCGGGCAATGAGCAGTTCTTC	CASSLQGLAGNEQFF
TRBV7-2	-	TRBJ1-5	once	TGTGCCAGCAGCCTCCAACAGAATCAGCCCCAGCATTTT	CASSLQQNQPQHF
TRBV6-6	-	TRBJ2-5	-	TGTGCCAGCGGGAGACTAGAGGGGGGGGAGACCCAGTACTTC	CASGRLEGGETQYF
TRBV28	TRBD1	TRBJ1-4	-	TGTGCCAGCAGCTCCAACAGGGGATCGGCGCAGGAAAAACTGTTTTTT	CASSSNRGSAQEKLFF
TRBV7-2	-	TRBJ2-5	-	TGTGCCAGCACCCTCATGAGAGAGACCCAGTACTTC	CASTLMRETQYF
TRBV7-6	-	TRBJ2-2	-	TGTGCCAGCAGCTTAATGAGGGCGGAAGTAGCCGGGGAGCTGTTTTTT	CASSLMRAEVAGELFF
TRBV6-1	-	TRBJ1-1	-	TGTGCCAGCAGTGGCGATGCAGGGTTAGCTTTCTTT	CASSGDAGLAFF
TRBV9	-	TRBJ2-1	-	TGTGCCAGCAGCGTAGTAGAGTATGAGCAGTTCTTC	CASSVVEYEQFF
TRBV27	-	TRBJ1-1	few	TGTGCCAGCAGGGAGGACGGTTGGATGAACACTGAAGCTTTCTTT	CASREDGWMNTEAFF